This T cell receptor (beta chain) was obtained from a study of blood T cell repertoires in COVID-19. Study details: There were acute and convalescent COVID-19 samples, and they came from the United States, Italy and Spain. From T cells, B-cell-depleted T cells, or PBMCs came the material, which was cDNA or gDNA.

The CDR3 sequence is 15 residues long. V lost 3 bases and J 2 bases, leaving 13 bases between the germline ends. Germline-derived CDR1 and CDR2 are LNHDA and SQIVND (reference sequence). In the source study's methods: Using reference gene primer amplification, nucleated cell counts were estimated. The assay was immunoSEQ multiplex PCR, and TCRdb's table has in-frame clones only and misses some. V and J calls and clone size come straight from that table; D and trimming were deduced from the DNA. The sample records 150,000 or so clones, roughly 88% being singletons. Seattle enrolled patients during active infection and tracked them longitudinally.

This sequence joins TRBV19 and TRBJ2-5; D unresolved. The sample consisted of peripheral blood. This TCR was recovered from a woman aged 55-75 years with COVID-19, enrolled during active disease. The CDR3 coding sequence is TGTGCCAGTAGTATCCCCGGCGGCCTTCAAGAGACCCAGTACTTC. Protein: CASSIPGGLQETQYF. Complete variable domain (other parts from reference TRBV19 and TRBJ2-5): DGGITQSPKYLFRKEGQNVTLSCEQNLNHDAMYWYRQDPGQGLRLIYYSQIVNDFQKGDIAEGYSVSREKKESFPLTVTSAQKNPTAFYLCASSIPGGLQETQYFGPGTRLLVL.